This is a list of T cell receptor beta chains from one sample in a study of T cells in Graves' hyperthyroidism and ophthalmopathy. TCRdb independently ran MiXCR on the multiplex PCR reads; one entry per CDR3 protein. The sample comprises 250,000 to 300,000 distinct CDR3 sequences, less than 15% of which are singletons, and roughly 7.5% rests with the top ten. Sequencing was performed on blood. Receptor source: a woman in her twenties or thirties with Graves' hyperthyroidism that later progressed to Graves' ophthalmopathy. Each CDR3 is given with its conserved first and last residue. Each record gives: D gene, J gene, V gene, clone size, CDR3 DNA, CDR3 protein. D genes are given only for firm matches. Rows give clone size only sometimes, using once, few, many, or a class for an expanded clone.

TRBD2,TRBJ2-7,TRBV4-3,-,TGCGCCAGCAGCCAAGATTGGGGCAGCGGGATCTCCTCCTACGAGCAGTACTTC,CASSQDWGSGISSYEQYF
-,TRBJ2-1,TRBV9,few,TGTGCCAGCAGCGTAAATCCGGGGCCAGCAGAAGAGCAGTTCTTC,CASSVNPGPAEEQFF
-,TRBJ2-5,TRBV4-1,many,TGCGCCAGCAGCCAACTGGCTGACGAGACCCAGTACTTC,CASSQLADETQYF
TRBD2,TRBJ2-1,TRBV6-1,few,TGTGCCAGCAGGTCTAGCGGGAGCTCCTACAATGAGCAGTTCTTC,CASRSSGSSYNEQFF
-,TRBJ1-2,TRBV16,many,TGTGCCAGCAAAGCGACGGGGAACTATGGCTACACCTTC,CASKATGNYGYTF
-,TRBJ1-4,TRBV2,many,TGTGCCAGCAGCAGGGTTGAAAAACTGTTTTTT,CASSRVEKLFF
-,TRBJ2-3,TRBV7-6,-,TGTGCCAGCAGCTTAGCTTACCGCACAGATACGCAGTATTTT,CASSLAYRTDTQYF
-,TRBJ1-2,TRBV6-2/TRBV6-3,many,TGTGCCAGCAGTTACTCGCGAACCTATTACTATGGCTACACCTTC,CASSYSRTYYYGYTF
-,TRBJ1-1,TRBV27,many,TGTGCCAGCAGCGGACTGGGTGAAGCTTTCTTT,CASSGLGEAFF
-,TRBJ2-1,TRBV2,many,TGTGCCAGCAGTGAAGCGGGGGCCGGGACCATTGGCGATGAGCAGTTCTTC,CASSEAGAGTIGDEQFF
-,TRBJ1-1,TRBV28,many,TGTGCCAGCAGTTTGTCCGGGTCAAGAAGCACTGAAGCTTTCTTT,CASSLSGSRSTEAFF
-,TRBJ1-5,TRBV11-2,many,TGTGCCAGCAGCTTAGAAGGGACATACGCCCAGCCCCAGCATTTT,CASSLEGTYAQPQHF
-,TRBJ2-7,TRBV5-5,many,TGTGCCAGCAGCTTGCAAGCGAGCCGGGGCGAGCAGTACTTC,CASSLQASRGEQYF
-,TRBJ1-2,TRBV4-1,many,TGCGCCAGCAGCCAAGTAGTGGCTAACTATGGCTACACCTTC,CASSQVVANYGYTF
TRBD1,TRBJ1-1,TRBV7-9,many,TGTGCCAGCAGCTTATACAGGGGGAACACTGAAGCTTTCTTT,CASSLYRGNTEAFF
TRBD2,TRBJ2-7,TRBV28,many,TGTGCCAGCAGCCACGGGACTAGCGGGAGCGACCCCCCCTACGAGCAGTACTTC,CASSHGTSGSDPPYEQYF
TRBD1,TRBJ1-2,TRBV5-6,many,TGTGCCAGCAGCTTGGTGAGGACAGGACTCTATGGCTACACCTTC,CASSLVRTGLYGYTF
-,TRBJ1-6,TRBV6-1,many,TGTGCCAGCAGGAAGGGGTCGAATTCACCCCTCCACTTT,CASRKGSNSPLHF
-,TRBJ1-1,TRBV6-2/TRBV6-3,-,TGTGCCAGCATCGACGACAGGAACACTGAAGCTTTCTTT,CASIDDRNTEAFF
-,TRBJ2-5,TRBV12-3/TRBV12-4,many,TGTGCCAGCAGCCCCACCAAGGGAGAGCCCCAAGAGACCCAGTACTTC,CASSPTKGEPQETQYF
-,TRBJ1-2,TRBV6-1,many,TGTGCCAGCAGAGCCGTGGGGGACTATGGCTACACCTTC,CASRAVGDYGYTF
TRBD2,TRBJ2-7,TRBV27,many,TGTGCCAGCAATTCACTAGCGGGAGATCTCGAGCAGTACTTC,CASNSLAGDLEQYF
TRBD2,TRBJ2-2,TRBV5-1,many,TGCGCCAGCAGCGTCGGCGGGAGGGCCCTGAACACCGGGGAGCTGTTTTTT,CASSVGGRALNTGELFF
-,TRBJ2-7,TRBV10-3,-,TGTGCCATCAGTGAGACCCAGCGGGCGGAGCAGTACTTC,CAISETQRAEQYF
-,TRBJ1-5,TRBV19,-,TGTGCCAGTAGGACCCAAGCAGAGGACAGCAATCAGCCCCAGCATTTT,CASRTQAEDSNQPQHF
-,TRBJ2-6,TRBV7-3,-,TGTGCCAGCAGTAACAGGGTTTCTGGGGCCAACGTCCTGACTTTC,CASSNRVSGANVLTF
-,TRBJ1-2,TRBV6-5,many,TGTGCCAGCAGTTACTCGATGGGCGGCGTCGGGCTTGGCTACACCTTC,CASSYSMGGVGLGYTF